The 30 T cell receptor beta chains below were found in one sample sequenced in a study of cytomegalovirus exposure and HLA in healthy donors. Measured with immunoSEQ multiplex PCR; TCRdb has only the in-frame clones, and not every one. The profile covers around 100,000 clones, with around 85% appearing a single time and about 20% taken by the ten largest. Sequencing used PBMCs. All receptors derive from a young man in good health and CMV-seropositive.

The table lists this clone with a count of one. The chain has TRBV27 and TRBJ2-3; 7 nucleotides agree with TRBD2. The CDR3 consists of 14 residues. Per germline, CDR1 MNHEY and CDR2 SMNVEV (reference sequence). The V and J ends lost 2 bases and 5 bases, in that order; junction bases with no gene match: 4. CDR3 sequence: CASSLAGVIDTQYF. The CDR3 bases are TGTGCCAGCAGTTTAGCGGGAGTTATAGATACGCAGTATTTT.

The chain has TRBV5-1 and TRBJ1-1; D call uncertain. Trimming cost V 0 bases and J 4 bases, with 10 bases left between them. The germline CDR1 and CDR2 sequences are SGHRS and YFSETQ. This CDR3 has 14 amino acids. The CDR3 is CASSLAGSATEAFF. Here the CDR3 DNA reads TGCGCCAGCAGCTTGGCGGGGAGCGCCACTGAAGCTTTCTTT.

The chain's CDR3 is CASSYSDRGYEQYF. The CDR3 DNA reads TGTGCCAGCAGCTACTCAGACAGGGGTTACGAGCAGTACTTC. The chain couples TRBV13 to TRBJ2-7, with TRBD1 matching 8 bases. There are 14 residues in the CDR3. Per the germline V gene, CDR1 is PRHDT and CDR2 is FYEKMQ (reference sequence). Losses at the gene ends were 4 bases for V and 4 bases for J; bases not matched to a gene: 6. Looking up the rest from reference TRBV13 and TRBJ2-7 gives the full variable domain: AAGVIQSPRHLIKEKRETATLKCYPIPRHDTVYWYQQGPGQDPQFLISFYEKMQSDKGSIPDRFSAQQFSDYHSELNMSSLELGDSALYFCASSYSDRGYEQYFGPGTRLTVT.

The chain recombines TRBV29-1 with TRBJ2-1; TRBD2 might be the D (6 bases). The ends were cut back, 3 bases at V and 3 bases at J, with 15 bases in the middle. The CDR3 spans 15 residues. Germline CDR1 is SQVTM and CDR2 is ANQGSEA. This CDR3 is CSVEGRAGNYNEQFF. The CDR3 nucleotides read TGCAGCGTTGAGGGTAGGGCGGGAAACTACAATGAGCAGTTCTTC.

The genes are TRBV27 and TRBJ1-4; 7 nucleotides align to TRBD1. The CDR3 length is 16 residues. Trimming at V came to 5 bases and at J to 3 bases, leaving 9 bases not matched to a gene. Germline V gene sequence: CDR1 MNHEY, CDR2 SMNVEV (reference sequence). CDR3 loop: CASSANFDRANEKLFF. The CDR3 DNA is TGTGCCAGCAGTGCGAACTTCGACAGGGCTAATGAAAAACTGTTTTTT.

J is TRBJ1-1 and V is TRBV28; D is unclear. The CDR3 runs to 14 residues. Trimming pared 7 bases from V and 1 base from J, leaving 13 bases between. Germline V gene sequence: CDR1 MDHEN, CDR2 SYDVKM. The DNA of the CDR3 is TGTGCCAGCATCATAGGCTCGGGGAACACTGAAGCTTTCTTT. It is translated as CASIIGSGNTEAFF.

This clone was seen a single time. The V gene is TRBV11-3, the J gene TRBJ2-4; D gene unclear. CDR3 length equals 12 residues. V was shortened by 5 bases and J by 11 bases, with 13 bases between the two germline ends. Germline assignment: CDR1 SGHNT and CDR2 YENEEA. Here the CDR3 reads CASSNVLSFQYF. In DNA form, the CDR3 reads TGTGCCAGCAGCAATGTCCTTTCGTTTCAGTACTTC.

The chain combines TRBV15 with TRBJ2-6, with D maybe TRBD2 (5 bases). Germline V gene sequence: CDR1 LNHNV, CDR2 YYDKDF (reference sequence). The CDR3 covers 15 residues. Trimming pared 4 bases from V and 4 bases from J, leaving 11 bases between. This CDR3 is CATSTVRGGANVLTF. The DNA for the CDR3 is TGTGCCACCAGCACAGTCCGAGGGGGGGCCAACGTCCTGACTTTC.

The V call is TRBV19, the J call TRBJ2-6; TRBD1 agrees at 7 bases. After removal of 0 bases from V and 0 bases from J, the junction contained 8 bases not matched to a gene. Looked up from germline, CDR1 is LNHDA and CDR2 is SQIVND (reference sequence). The CDR3 covers 19 residues. DNA for the CDR3: TGTGCCAGTAGTATAGACACAGGGGTCCTCCGCTCTGGGGCCAACGTCCTGACTTTC. It is translated as CASSIDTGVLRSGANVLTF. Together with reference TRBV19 and TRBJ2-6, the CDR3 gives the full variable domain: DGGITQSPKYLFRKEGQNVTLSCEQNLNHDAMYWYRQDPGQGLRLIYYSQIVNDFQKGDIAEGYSVSREKKESFPLTVTSAQKNPTAFYLCASSIDTGVLRSGANVLTFGAGSRLTVL.

In DNA, the CDR3 is TGTGCCAGCAGCGGAGTCCAGGGGGCTGGGGCCAACGTCCTGACTTTC. It encodes CASSGVQGAGANVLTF. This chain joins TRBV7-6 and TRBJ2-6, with 7 positions matching TRBD1. Germline values: CDR1 SGHVS, CDR2 FNYEAQ. The CDR3 length is 16 residues. The V and J ends lost 5 bases and 2 bases, in that order; junction bases with no gene match: 6.

The chain uses TRBV5-1 and TRBJ2-2, with 7 positions matching TRBD2. The length of the CDR3 is 17 residues. V lost 0 bases to trimming and J lost 3 bases; unmatched junction nucleotides: 8. Germline V lookup: CDR1 SGHRS, CDR2 YFSETQ. CDR3 amino acids: CASSLGQSGTHTGELFF. CDR3 bases: TGCGCCAGCAGCTTGGGTCAAAGCGGGACCCACACCGGGGAGCTGTTTTTT.

DNA of the CDR3: TGCGCCAGCAGACAACCCCGGGGGAGCACCGGGGAGCTGTTTTTT. This codes for CASRQPRGSTGELFF. This chain joins TRBV5-1 and TRBJ2-2; the D gene is possibly TRBD2 (6 bases). V lost 5 bases and J 4 bases, leaving 15 bases between the germline ends. The CDR3 is made up of 15 amino acids. CDR1 is SGHRS, CDR2 YFSETQ, per germline.

The rearrangement joins TRBV10-3 to TRBJ2-7; D uncertain. The ends were cut back, 4 bases at V and 0 bases at J, with 13 bases in the middle. Germline CDR1 reads ENHRY; CDR2 reads SYGVKD. The CDR3 runs to 15 residues. The CDR3 DNA is TGTGCCATCAGTGTTATGGCACCTTCCTCCTACGAGCAGTACTTC. It codes for CAISVMAPSSYEQYF.

The rearrangement joins TRBV7-8 to TRBJ1-2, with 8 bases identical to TRBD1. The CDR3 is made up of 15 amino acids. After removal of 1 base from V and 3 bases from J, the junction contained 4 bases not matched to a gene. From germline, CDR1 is SGHVS and CDR2 FQNEAQ. The CDR3 loop reads CASSLGPTGDYGYTF. In DNA, the CDR3 is TGTGCCAGCAGCTTAGGACCGACAGGGGACTATGGCTACACCTTC.

In its sample, this clone was seen many times. V usage is TRBV27 and J usage is TRBJ2-2, with 7 bases aligning to TRBD1. With 3 bases clipped from V and 4 bases from J, the junction kept 2 bases outside the gene matches. CDR1 is MNHEY, CDR2 SMNVEV, per germline (reference sequence). The CDR3 sequence is 14 residues long. This CDR3 is CASSFNRGTGELFF. The CDR3 coding sequence is TGTGCCAGCAGTTTCAACAGGGGCACCGGGGAGCTGTTTTTT.

The rearrangement links TRBV6-5 to TRBJ2-7, with TRBD2 identical over 13 bases. V was clipped by 4 bases and J by 2 bases; unmatched bases: 5. The germline V gene has CDR1 MNHEY and CDR2 SVGAGI. The CDR3 loop spans 16 amino acids. Written as DNA, the CDR3 is TGTGCCAGCAGTTCCACTAGCGGGAGGGACGCCTACGAGCAGTACTTC. Its protein is CASSSTSGRDAYEQYF.

The chain links TRBV28 to TRBJ1-2, with a weak D call TRBD1 (6 bases). Germline-derived CDR1 and CDR2 are MDHEN and SYDVKM. V shed 6 bases and J shed 8 bases, with 16 bases lying between them. The CDR3 contains 13 residues. CDR3 sequence (DNA): TGTGCCAGCAGGGAAGAGGGGGAGTCGGGCTACACCTTC. Residues: CASREEGESGYTF.

The V gene is TRBV5-6, the J gene TRBJ2-1; 7 positions match TRBD2. The CDR3 extends over 14 amino acids. V lost 5 bases, J lost 8 bases, and 10 bases stayed unmatched. Germline lookup yields CDR1 SGHDT and CDR2 YYEEEE. CDR3 residues: CASRSGGSWYEQFF. In DNA form, the CDR3 reads TGTGCCAGCAGGTCCGGGGGGTCGTGGTATGAGCAGTTCTTC.

The rearrangement links TRBV5-4 to TRBJ2-1; maybe TRBD1 (5 bases). The CDR3 totals 15 residues. The ends were cut back, 3 bases at V and 4 bases at J, with 14 bases in the middle. Germline-derived CDR1 and CDR2 are SGHNT and YYREEE (reference sequence). For the CDR3, the DNA is TGTGCCAGCAGCTATGGCGGCCCAGGGTACAATGAGCAGTTCTTC. This translates into CASSYGGPGYNEQFF.

As for this clone: Other DNA sequences within the sample encode an identical CDR3. V gene TRBV5-4 combines with J gene TRBJ2-2; TRBD2 agrees at 14 bases. J lost 0 bases, V lost 5 bases, and 3 bases had no gene match. The CDR3 has 17 amino acids. Per the germline V gene, CDR1 is SGHNT and CDR2 is YYREEE (reference sequence). CDR3 nucleotides: TGTGCCAGCAGTCCGGGACTAGCGGGAGCGAACACCGGGGAGCTGTTTTTT. Translating gives CASSPGLAGANTGELFF.

This chain uses TRBV5-1 with TRBJ2-3, with 7 bases aligning to TRBD2. With 3 bases clipped from V and 6 bases from J, the junction kept 7 bases outside the gene matches. CDR3 length equals 14 residues. Looked up from germline, CDR1 is SGHRS and CDR2 is YFSETQ. CDR3 sequence: CASSYAREDDTQYF. The DNA of the CDR3 is TGCGCCAGCAGCTACGCCCGGGAGGACGATACGCAGTATTTT.

The rearrangement links TRBV10-1 to TRBJ2-2, with 8 nucleotides matching TRBD2. Per the germline V gene, CDR1 is WNHNN and CDR2 is SYGVQD (reference sequence). Losses at the gene ends were 7 bases for V and 6 bases for J; bases not matched to a gene: 10. The CDR3 totals 15 residues. CDR3 region: CASTAGREGSGELFF. DNA of the CDR3: TGCGCCAGCACCGCCGGACGGGAGGGGTCCGGGGAGCTGTTTTTT.

The rearrangement uses TRBV6-1 and TRBJ2-7; the match to TRBD1 covers 9 bases. Germline CDR1 and CDR2: MNHNS and SASEGT. The trim removed 8 bases at V and 6 bases at J, leaving 14 bases unmatched. The CDR3 extends over 15 amino acids. CDR3 nucleotide sequence: TGTGCCAGCCGAGGAAGGTACAGGGGGCTTTCCGAGCAGTACTTC. Its protein product is CASRGRYRGLSEQYF.

The rearrangement uses TRBV5-4 and TRBJ1-1, with D perhaps TRBD1 (6 bases). This CDR3 has 14 residues. Germline CDR1 is SGHNT and CDR2 is YYREEE (reference sequence). V lost 0 bases and J 4 bases, leaving 10 bases between the germline ends. The CDR3 nucleotides read TGTGCCAGCAGCTTGGGACAGGATGGCACTGAAGCTTTCTTT. This gives the protein CASSLGQDGTEAFF.

This clone was observed a handful of times. The V and J genes are TRBV7-3 and TRBJ1-1; 10 bases match TRBD1. The J segment lost 3 bases and the V segment lost 4 bases, leaving 2 bases of the junction unmatched. Germline V gives CDR1 SGHTA, CDR2 FQGTGA. There are 14 residues in the CDR3. CDR3 coding DNA: TGTGCCAGCAGCTCCGGGACAGGGGACACTGAAGCTTTCTTT. Its protein is CASSSGTGDTEAFF.

The rearrangement joins TRBV28 to TRBJ1-2; 7 bases fit TRBD1. With V trimmed by 7 bases and J by 4 bases, 9 bases remained unmatched. The CDR3 is made up of 14 amino acids. Per the germline V gene, CDR1 is MDHEN and CDR2 is SYDVKM. CDR3 nucleotide sequence: TGTGCCAGCAACGATCCACAGGGGTCCTATGGCTACACCTTC. Protein sequence: CASNDPQGSYGYTF.

This clone appeared a single time. The chain employs TRBV28 and TRBJ1-5; maybe TRBD1 (6 bases). Germline V gene data show CDR1 as MDHEN and CDR2 as SYDVKM. CDR3 size: 19 residues. The germline V and J ends were trimmed by 6 bases and 3 bases, with 27 bases remaining between them. CDR3 bases: TGTGCCAGCAGCCAATACCCGTTATCCAGGGGACGTACCAATCAGCCCCAGCATTTT. Translation gives CASSQYPLSRGRTNQPQHF. Combining the CDR3 with reference TRBV28 and TRBJ1-5 gives the whole variable domain DVKVTQSSRYLVKRTGEKVFLECVQDMDHENMFWYRQDPGLGLRLIYFSYDVKMKEKGDIPEGYSVSREKKERFSLILESASTNQTSMYLCASSQYPLSRGRTNQPQHFGDGTRLSIL.

V is TRBV29-1 and J is TRBJ1-2; D gene uncertain. Per germline, CDR1 SQVTM and CDR2 ANQGSEA. The V gene lost 4 bases and the J gene lost 4 bases, with 10 bases spanning the gap. The CDR3 covers 12 residues. This chain's CDR3 is CSVASGLYGYTF. Here the CDR3 DNA reads TGCAGCGTTGCATCAGGCCTCTATGGCTACACCTTC.

The chain is built from TRBV5-1 and TRBJ2-7, with D perhaps matching TRBD2 (6 bases). This CDR3 spans 14 amino acids. Trimming cost V 3 bases and J 5 bases, with 15 bases left between them. The germline CDR1 and CDR2 sequences are SGHRS and YFSETQ. This CDR3 is CASSSTWAGHEQYF. In DNA, the CDR3 is TGCGCCAGCAGCTCAACCTGGGCGGGACACGAGCAGTACTTC. Drawing the rest from reference TRBV5-1 and TRBJ2-7, the complete variable domain is KAGVTQTPRYLIKTRGQQVTLSCSPISGHRSVSWYQQTPGQGLQFLFEYFSETQRNKGNFPGRFSGRQFSNSRSEMNVSTLELGDSALYLCASSSTWAGHEQYFGPGTRLTVT.

The chain has TRBV9 and TRBJ1-2; the match to TRBD1 covers 10 bases. The V and J ends lost 2 bases and 7 bases, in that order; junction bases with no gene match: 5. Germline CDR1 and CDR2: SGDLS and YYNGEE. The CDR3 runs to 14 residues. CDR3 coding DNA: TGTGCCAGCAGCGTGACAGGGGGCAGCTTTGGCTACACCTTC. Amino acid sequence: CASSVTGGSFGYTF. The entire variable domain, with the rest obtained from reference TRBV9 and TRBJ1-2, is as follows: DSGVTQTPKHLITATGQRVTLRCSPRSGDLSVYWYQQSLDQGLQFLIQYYNGEERAKGNILERFSAQQFPDLHSELNLSSLELGDSALYFCASSVTGGSFGYTFGSGTRLTVV.